This is a list of T cell receptor beta chains from one sample in a study of tumor-infiltrating lymphocytes in primary liver carcinoma. In TCRdb, the multiplex PCR reads were re-called with MiXCR into one record per CDR3 protein. The sample includes approximately 37,000 distinct CDR3 sequences, roughly 77% of them seen just once. The sample taken for sequencing was tumor-adjacent normal liver tissue. The source of these receptors is a middle-aged man with primary liver carcinoma and hepatitis B virus infection. CDR3s include the opening cysteine and the closing phenylalanine or tryptophan.

v_gene	CDR3aa
TRBV6-1	CVSSEGDGQGANTEAFF
TRBV29-1	CSVEPPREVCNEQFF
TRBV10-3	CAISRWEVGETQYF
TRBV7-2	CASSFPGAQPQHF
TRBV6-1	CASSEGTGESNEQFF
TRBV12-3/TRBV12-4	CVGSSDWTVGDTQYF
TRBV6-6	CARSYVGRNTGAFF
TRBV29-1	CSVGQARQTQYF
TRBV30	CAWSVRGNSYNGQFF
TRBV11-2	CASSRRRTGKTDTQYF
TRBV30	CACRRDTEAFF
TRBV7-3	CTSSHDEAVANTGEMFF
TRBV24-1	CATSAGKRQGGRETQYF
TRBV7-3	CASSSDRAGEPFF
TRBV6-5	CASSPDRGYDQPQHF
TRBV20-1	CGARVQGGSSYNEQFF
TRBV10-1	CTSSDCTDTGVLFF
TRBV6-2/TRBV6-3	CASSYGTDAYEQFF
TRBV6-2/TRBV6-3	CARRYSIGKKETQYF
TRBV6-2/TRBV6-3	CASTKREVKTGELFF
TRBV12-3/TRBV12-4	CVSSSASGRTDTQYF
TRBV11-2	CASSPGTSSYNEQFF
TRBV6-2/TRBV6-3	CASKGTSEAYEQCF
TRBV14	CTSSHDALWAPYNEQFF
TRBV11-2	CASSSEPGVNIQYF
TRBV29-1	CSTGGGANQPQHF
TRBV19	CASSILETVGNQPQHF
TRBV6-1	CANSEQDGSGNTIYF
TRBV6-5	CASRSEGETEAFF
TRBV6-5	CVSRPHGAYFHEQYF
TRBV19	CASTPDRLAGANVLTF
TRBV4-1	CASSRSRDRAKYF
TRBV14	CANSPRVFGNEQFF
TRBV20-1	CSATRDRVCNQPQHF
TRBV28	CASSLSTDFNEQYF
TRBV11-2	CTSSQSGGRETQYF